The 22 T cell receptor beta chains reported below all come from one sample, sequenced in a study of blood T cells in healthy people across ages. Next came a second PCR, run for about 7 to 12 cycles, which used a sample-barcoded 5' primer along with a J-beta primer mix. Each CDR3 protein is one row after TCRdb ran MiXCR on the 5' RACE reads. This table has approximately 580,000 distinct CDR3 sequences, 24% appearing once. The same sample was also used in a study of T cells of mothers and their children.

Sequencing input: blood. Receptors originate from a boy aged 10-17 years in good health.

V gene TRBV28 combines with J gene TRBJ2-1, with 10 positions matching TRBD2. The J segment lost 8 bases and the V segment lost 4 bases, leaving 11 bases of the junction unmatched. CDR3 length: 16 amino acids. Per germline, CDR1 MDHEN and CDR2 SYDVKM. Here the CDR3 DNA reads TGTGCCAGCAGTTATCCCGGACTAGCGGAAGATGATGAGCAGTTCTTC. This encodes CASSYPGLAEDDEQFF.

The chain is built from TRBV6-5 and TRBJ2-1, with TRBD1 identical over 7 bases. J was trimmed by 1 base and V by 0 bases; bases with no gene match: 6. Per the germline V gene, CDR1 is MNHEY and CDR2 is SVGAGI. The CDR3 has 17 amino acids. CDR3 bases: TGTGCCAGCAGTTACTCGCCAGGGGGATTTTCCTACAATGAGCAGTTCTTC. This sequence encodes CASSYSPGGFSYNEQFF.

The gene calls are TRBV11-2 and TRBJ2-3, with TRBD2 identical over 13 bases. The CDR3 runs to 17 residues. Germline V gene lookup returns CDR1 SGHAT and CDR2 FQNNGV. The V segment lost 2 bases and the J segment 4 bases; nucleotides outside the gene matches: 6. Here the CDR3 DNA reads TGTGCCAGCAGCTTAAGGTTGGGACTAGCGGGGCCAGATACGCAGTATTTT. Amino acid sequence: CASSLRLGLAGPDTQYF.

This clonotype was counted a few times. The chain carries TRBV9 and TRBJ2-3; D may correspond to TRBD1 or TRBD2 (7 bases each). The CDR3 is made up of 18 amino acids. V shed 4 bases and J shed 4 bases, with 25 bases lying between them. Germline V gene data show CDR1 as SGDLS and CDR2 as YYNGEE. The CDR3, as DNA: TGTGCCAGCAGCAGGGGGCATCAGGTGGCGGGAGTCTCAGATACGCAGTATTTT. This codes for CASSRGHQVAGVSDTQYF.

The chain carries TRBV20-1 and TRBJ2-4; D unresolved. The germline V gene has CDR1 DFQATT and CDR2 SNEGSKA (reference sequence). Trimming took off 5 bases at V and 1 base at J, with 12 bases between the two ends. The CDR3 is 14 residues long. Here the CDR3 DNA reads TGCAGTGCTGTCATGGCCCGGGCCAAAAACATTCAGTACTTC. It encodes CSAVMARAKNIQYF.

This chain connects TRBV27 to TRBJ2-4; a possible D gene is TRBD1 (5 bases). The CDR3 covers 16 residues. The V gene's germline CDR1 is MNHEY and CDR2 SMNVEV (reference sequence). V lost 6 bases, J lost 1 base, and 16 bases lay in between. The CDR3 is CASSTRDFDAKNIQYF. The CDR3 nucleotides read TGTGCCAGCAGCACCAGGGATTTTGATGCCAAAAACATTCAGTACTTC.

The CDR3 DNA is TGTGCCAGCAGCGGACCTAACTTACAGGGTTCTGAAGCTTTCTTT. It is translated as CASSGPNLQGSEAFF. The chain is built from TRBV14 and TRBJ1-1, with D possibly TRBD1 on 6 matching bases. This CDR3 is built from 15 residues. Germline assignment: CDR1 SGHDN and CDR2 FVKESK. V lost 5 bases and J lost 6, with 19 bases in between.

This clonotype was observed many times. The V call is TRBV20-1, the J call TRBJ2-7; 11 bases align to TRBD1. CDR3 length: 12 residues. Germline loops: CDR1 DFQATT, CDR2 SNEGSKA (reference sequence). The V segment lost 7 bases and the J segment 5 bases; nucleotides outside the gene matches: 4. The CDR3 spells CSGTGGVNEQYF. In DNA form, the CDR3 reads TGCAGTGGGACAGGGGGCGTCAACGAGCAGTACTTC.

CDR3 residues: CASSPFQGDTQYF. The CDR3 nucleotides read TGTGCCAGCTCACCATTCCAAGGCGATACGCAGTATTTT. This chain uses TRBV18 with TRBJ2-3; unclear D gene. Germline CDR1 and CDR2: KGHSH and LQKENI. The ends were cut back, 2 bases at V and 6 bases at J, with 9 bases in the middle. The CDR3 extends over 13 amino acids.

The genes are TRBV11-1 and TRBJ1-2; weak D call: TRBD1 (6 bases). The CDR3 sequence is 13 residues long. Germline loops: CDR1 SGHAT, CDR2 FQDESV (reference sequence). Between the trimmed V and J ends, which lost 5 bases and 6 bases, there was a span of 13 bases. In nucleotides, the CDR3 is TGTGCCAGCAGCGCGGCGGGGGCTGATGGCTACACCTTC. Residues: CASSAAGADGYTF.

J is TRBJ2-4 and V is TRBV28; D gene uncertain. CDR1 is MDHEN, CDR2 SYDVKM, per germline. Trimming stripped 7 bases from V and 15 bases from J, with 22 bases between. There are 13 residues in the CDR3. The CDR3 nucleotides read TGTGCCAGCACTCCCGGCCCGACGGGCCCTGGGTACTTC. Residues: CASTPGPTGPGYF. Based on the CDR3 plus reference TRBV28 and TRBJ2-4, the full variable domain is DVKVTQSSRYLVKRTGEKVFLECVQDMDHENMFWYRQDPGLGLRLIYFSYDVKMKEKGDIPEGYSVSREKKERFSLILESASTNQTSMYLCASTPGPTGPGYFGAGTRLSVL.

The J gene is TRBJ2-7, the V gene TRBV20-1; TRBD1 is a possible D gene (6 bases). V lost 3 bases, J lost 3 bases, and 15 bases lay in between. This CDR3 is 14 amino acids long. CDR1 and CDR2 (germline): DFQATT, SNEGSKA (reference sequence). CDR3: CSASLTGIGYEQYF. CDR3 DNA sequence: TGCAGTGCTAGCCTAACAGGGATCGGCTACGAGCAGTACTTC.

The CDR3 DNA reads TGCAGTGTTGGAGGGAGTCGCACAGATACGCAGTATTTT. This sequence encodes CSVGGSRTDTQYF. The rearrangement uses TRBV20-1 and TRBJ2-3, with a weak D call TRBD2 (6 bases). The CDR3 contains 13 residues. Trimming shortened V by 7 bases and J by 1 base, and 12 bases separated the two germline ends. CDR1 DFQATT and CDR2 SNEGSKA come from the germline V gene (reference sequence).

The genes are TRBV5-1 and TRBJ2-1; TRBD1 matches at 7 bases. There are 16 residues in the CDR3. The ends lost 4 bases at V and 5 bases at J; junction bases unmatched: 12. The germline V gene encodes CDR1 SGHRS and CDR2 YFSETQ. CDR3 nucleotide sequence: TGCGCCAGCAGCATAAGCCCGGGACAGACCAACAATGAGCAGTTCTTC. It codes for CASSISPGQTNNEQFF.

CDR3 loop: CASTEWGVGGEQYF. Here the CDR3 DNA reads TGTGCCAGCACGGAATGGGGAGTTGGGGGCGAGCAGTACTTC. The rearrangement uses TRBV6-5 and TRBJ2-1; either TRBD1 or TRBD2 may fit D (5 bases each). The J call may be wrong; the DNA end is better matched by TRBJ2-7. Germline assignment: CDR1 MNHEY and CDR2 SVGAGI. CDR3 size: 14 residues.

This chain uses TRBV20-1 with TRBJ2-5, with D perhaps assigned TRBD1 or TRBD2 (6 bases each). The DNA matches TRBJ2-7 better at its end, which makes the J call doubtful. The CDR3 has 14 amino acids. Germline CDR1 DFQATT, CDR2 SNEGSKA (reference sequence). DNA for the CDR3: TGCAGTGCTAGAGTAAGAGGGGGGACCTACGAGCAGTACTTC. Protein product: CSARVRGGTYEQYF.

This clonotype was picked up a small number of times. The chain uses TRBV7-9 and TRBJ2-2; D is possibly TRBD2 (6 bases). Germline CDR1 SEHNR, CDR2 FQNEAQ (reference sequence). The CDR3 is made up of 16 amino acids. The V end was cut by 4 bases, the J end by 3 bases, with 15 bases between. For the CDR3, the DNA is TGTGCCAGCAGCTCGCCCCGGGACTTACACACCGGGGAGCTGTTTTTT. Residues: CASSSPRDLHTGELFF.

The chain uses TRBV15 and TRBJ2-4, with 7 positions matching TRBD1. Looked up from germline, CDR1 is LNHNV and CDR2 is YYDKDF (reference sequence). The CDR3 runs 14 residues. J was trimmed by 8 bases and V by 1 base; bases with no gene match: 5. CDR3 residues: CATSRAGTEDIQYF. CDR3 nucleotide sequence: TGTGCCACCAGCAGAGCAGGGACAGAGGACATTCAGTACTTC.

The V call is TRBV3-1, the J call TRBJ1-5; weak D call: TRBD1 (5 bases). Between the trimmed V and J ends, which lost 1 base and 4 bases, there was a span of 5 bases. Germline V gene lookup returns CDR1 LGHDT and CDR2 YNNKEL (reference sequence). CDR3 length: 13 residues. The CDR3 region is CASSQGQNQPQHF. In DNA, the CDR3 is TGTGCCAGCAGCCAAGGACAGAATCAGCCCCAGCATTTT. The full variable domain, with the rest looked up from reference TRBV3-1 and TRBJ1-5, is DTAVSQTPKYLVTQMGNDKSIKCEQNLGHDTMYWYKQDSKKFLKIMFSYNNKELIINETVPNRFSPKSPDKAHLNLHINSLELGDSAVYFCASSQGQNQPQHFGDGTRLSIL.

The chain links TRBV19 to TRBJ2-1; D call uncertain. Looked up from germline, CDR1 is LNHDA and CDR2 is SQIVND (reference sequence). The CDR3 loop spans 13 amino acids. Trimming stripped 7 bases from V and 2 bases from J, with 9 bases between. The CDR3 is CASNQNAYNEQFF. The CDR3 DNA is TGTGCCAGTAATCAAAATGCCTACAATGAGCAGTTCTTC.

In the case of this clonotype: This CDR3 fails to terminate in the conserved phenylalanine or tryptophan, so it likely reflects a read error. The chain employs TRBV2 and TRBJ1-1; D gene ambiguous. V was trimmed by 4 bases and J by 3 bases, leaving 9 bases between them. The V gene's germline CDR1 is SNHLY and CDR2 FYNNEI. This CDR3 has 13 residues. The chain's CDR3 is CASSARRDTEAFL. The CDR3, as DNA: TGTGCCAGCAGTGCAAGGCGCGACACTGAAGCTTTCCTT.

This clonotype was observed a few times. This rearrangement joins TRBV29-1 to TRBJ1-4; 7 bases align to TRBD1. The CDR3 consists of 13 residues. Germline V gives CDR1 SQVTM, CDR2 ANQGSEA. J lost 6 bases, V lost 7 bases, and 8 bases had no gene match. The CDR3 sequence: CSADREGDEKLFF. The CDR3 bases are TGCAGCGCCGACAGGGAAGGGGATGAAAAACTGTTTTTT.